This T cell receptor (beta chain) originates from a study of T cells in women clearing cervical HPV infection. Study-wide context: Controls gave blood once infection was undetectable; cases at lesion identification. Only a few women had HLA typing results available. Overall study findings and caveats: TRBV6-7 relative abundance averaged around 0.11% in cases and more than 0.15% in controls. CIN3+ cases had significantly higher TCR repertoire richness than controls, but evenness did not differ.

Clones were sequenced by immunoSEQ multiplex PCR, and TCRdb holds only the in-frame ones, with some missing. Its table lists about 40,000 clones. To note about this clone: As yet, its antigen is unknown. The read finishes 3 residues shy of the CDR3 end, and the germline J gene is used to complete it.

CDR1 SNHLY and CDR2 FYNNEI come from the germline V gene. V was clipped by 8 bases and J by 1 base; unmatched bases: 9. This CDR3 spans 17 amino acids. The chain carries TRBV2 and TRBJ2-5; 14 bases align to TRBD2. Sample: blood buffy coat. The sequence came from a woman aged 18-70 years with a cervical HPV16 infection that either progressed to CIN3+ or cleared (not recorded which). The part of the CDR3 DNA that was read is TGTGCCAGCGGCGGACTAGCGGGGGGAGTGGGCCAAGAGACC. Encoded protein: CASGGLAGGVGQET. The complete CDR3 reads CASGGLAGGVGQETQYF.